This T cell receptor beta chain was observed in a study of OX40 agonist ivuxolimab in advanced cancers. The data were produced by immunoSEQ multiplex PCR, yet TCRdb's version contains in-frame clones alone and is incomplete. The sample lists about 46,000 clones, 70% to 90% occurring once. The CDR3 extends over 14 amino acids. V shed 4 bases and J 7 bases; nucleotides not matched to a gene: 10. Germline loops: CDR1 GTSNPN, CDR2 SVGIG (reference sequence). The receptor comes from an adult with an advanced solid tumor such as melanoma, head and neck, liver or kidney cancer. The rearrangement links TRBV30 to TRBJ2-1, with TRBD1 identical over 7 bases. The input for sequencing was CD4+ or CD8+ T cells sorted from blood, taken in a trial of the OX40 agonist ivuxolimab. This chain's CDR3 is CAWTGGHLPNEQFF. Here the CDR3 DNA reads TGTGCCTGGACAGGGGGACACCTGCCTAATGAGCAGTTCTTC.